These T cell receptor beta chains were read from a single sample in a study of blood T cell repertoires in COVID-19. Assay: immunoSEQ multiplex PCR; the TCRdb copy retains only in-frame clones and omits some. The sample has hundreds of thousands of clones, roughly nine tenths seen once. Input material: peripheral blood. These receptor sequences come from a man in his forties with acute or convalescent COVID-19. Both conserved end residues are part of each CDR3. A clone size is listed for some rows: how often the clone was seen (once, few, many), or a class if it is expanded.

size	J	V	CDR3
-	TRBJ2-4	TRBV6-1	CASTQGGRRIQYF
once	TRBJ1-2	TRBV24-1	CATSDPDGGVLNGYTF
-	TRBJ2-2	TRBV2	CASSMRAGDPGELFF
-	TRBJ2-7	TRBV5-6	CASSSPRLGSYEQYF
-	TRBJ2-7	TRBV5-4	CASSPSGQATSYEQYF
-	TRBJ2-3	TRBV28	CASSLSVTDTQYF
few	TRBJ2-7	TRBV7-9	CASSLILYEQYF
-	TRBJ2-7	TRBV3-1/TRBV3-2	CASSLLTRSYEQYF
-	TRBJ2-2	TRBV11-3	CASSLGVAGGELFF
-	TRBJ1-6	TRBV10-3	CAISEGGQGLRPLHF
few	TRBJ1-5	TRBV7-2	CASSLGTVWNQPQHF
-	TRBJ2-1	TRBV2	CASEASGSYNEQFF
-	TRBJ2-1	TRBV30	CAWSYQGVGEQFF
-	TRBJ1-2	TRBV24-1	CATSDQLNYGYTF
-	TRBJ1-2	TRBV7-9	CASSWDRRGYGYTF
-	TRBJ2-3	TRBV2	CASSQDRRTDTQYF
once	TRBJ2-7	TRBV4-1	CASSLQVASTGEQYF
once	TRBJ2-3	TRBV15	CATSRNIVGDTQYF
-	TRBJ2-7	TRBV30	CAWSPGQGAEEQYF
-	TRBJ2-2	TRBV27	CASSLSPAGGSTGELFF
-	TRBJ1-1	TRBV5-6	CASSLMGYRNTEAFF
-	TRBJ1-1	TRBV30	CAWTGQGFTEAFF
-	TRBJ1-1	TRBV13	CASSEGGHTEAFF
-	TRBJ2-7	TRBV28	CASSSTSAGPYEQYF
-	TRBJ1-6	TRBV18	CASSPDKSSPLHF
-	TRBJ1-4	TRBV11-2	CASSLVGGAPTNEKLFF
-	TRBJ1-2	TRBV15	CATSRARQGDYTF
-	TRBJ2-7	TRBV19	CASSITGRQAYEQYF
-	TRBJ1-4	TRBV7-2	CASSPARGPNEKLFF
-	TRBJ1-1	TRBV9	CASSVEGGMNTEAFF
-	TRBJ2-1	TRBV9	CASSPYGLGTGEQFF
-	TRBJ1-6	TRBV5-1	CASSYTGENSPLHF